This T cell receptor (beta chain) was retrieved from a study of cytotoxic CD8 clonotypes in ibrutinib-treated CLL. Study summary: An average of roughly 270,000 productive templates and 80,000 to 100,000 productive rearrangements was obtained per sample.

Libraries were prepared by immunoSEQ multiplex PCR; TCRdb keeps only in-frame clonotypes and omits some of them. The table shows 150,000 to 200,000 clones, with more than 75% occurring only once. For TCR beta libraries, about 2 micrograms of genomic DNA were obtained from cryopreserved PBMCs. This CDR3 is built from 14 residues. Germline V gene lookup returns CDR1 PRHDT and CDR2 FYEKMQ (reference sequence). J was trimmed by 2 bases and V by 5 bases; bases with no gene match: 2. With respect to this clone: Its matching antigen is unknown.

Notes on the study in general: Elevated clonality accompanied ibrutinib response, with a return toward baseline values at progression. Clonotypes that were public were uncommon, and they contracted or stayed stable on treatment.

This receptor was taken from a human donor with chronic lymphocytic leukemia. The sequenced sample was PBMCs, obtained after 12 months of ibrutinib treatment. V is TRBV13 and J is TRBJ2-3; 9 bases align to TRBD1. CDR3 region: CASSRDRVTDTQYF. The CDR3 bases are TGTGCCAGCAGCCGGGACAGGGTCACAGATACGCAGTATTTT.